The sample holds one count of the clone carrying this T cell receptor beta chain. This record comes from a study of T-cell memory formation after mild COVID-19. Constant-segment primers and 5'RACE yielded cDNA libraries for TCR alpha and TCR beta, each carrying sample barcodes and UMIs. A single record per CDR3 protein comes from TCRdb applying MiXCR to the 5' RACE reads. The sample has approximately 440,000 distinct CDR3 sequences; 20% are singletons. Sequencing used PBMCs or a T cell subset sorted from them (not recorded which). This clonotype was obtained from an adult woman who had mild COVID-19 (a few samples of this study predate the infection). Cell type and time point are not known.

DNA for the CDR3: TGTGCCAGCAGTTTTCAATCCCTGGGGGGCTACACCTTC. It translates to CASSFQSLGGYTF. J is TRBJ1-2 and V is TRBV27; no clear D. This CDR3 contains 13 residues. With 3 bases removed from V and 8 bases from J, the gap between germline ends came to 13 bases. Germline V lookup: CDR1 MNHEY, CDR2 SMNVEV (reference sequence).